This T cell receptor (beta chain) was sequenced in a study of vaccination effects on CD4 cells after COVID-19. Only in-frame clones appear in the TCRdb table, and some are missing; sequencing was by immunoSEQ multiplex PCR. The sample yields 50,000 to 65,000 clones, 81% seen once. Expansion with viral peptide pools was applied to antigen-specific CD4+ T cells by the ViraFEST assay prior to sequencing. Between days 10 and 11 of culture, CD4+ T cells were separated out. The germline V gene has CDR1 SGHRS and CDR2 YFSETQ. The CDR3 totals 14 residues. The V and J ends lost 4 bases and 4 bases respectively, with 15 bases between them. Regarding this clone: What it binds is not known.

The rearrangement uses TRBV5-1 and TRBJ2-7, with a weak D call TRBD2 (6 bases). Sequenced here: CD4+ T cells from PBMCs cultured with HCoV-229E spike peptides, sampled before COVID-19 vaccination. The receptor was derived from a human donor who received a COVID-19 vaccine. CDR3 nucleotide sequence: TGCGCCAGCAGCCCGGACGGGGGACCATACGAGCAGTACGTC. Its protein product is CASSPDGGPYEQYV.